One sample yielded the 12 T cell receptor beta chains listed below, sequenced in a study of T-cell reconstitution after alpha-beta-depleted transplantation in children. TCRbeta library construction was performed incorporating unique molecular identifiers. TCRdb called the PCR reads again in MiXCR, with one record for every CDR3 protein. The data show 350,000 to 500,000 distinct CDR3 sequences, with roughly 44% seen just once and 25% to 30% held by the top ten. This specimen was PBMCs, taken before TCRalphabeta/CD19-depleted stem cell transplant. Receptor source: a girl aged 2-10 years with aplastic anemia, due to receive a stem cell transplant.

The chain recombines TRBV5-6 with TRBJ2-2; D remains ambiguous. The germline V gene has CDR1 SGHDT and CDR2 YYEEEE. The CDR3 contains 14 residues. With 4 bases removed from V and 6 bases from J, the gap between germline ends came to 13 bases. The CDR3 is CASSPVGRSGELFF. In DNA form, the CDR3 reads TGTGCCAGCAGCCCGGTGGGCCGCTCCGGGGAGCTGTTTTTT.

The genes are TRBV20-1 and TRBJ1-4, with a tentative D call TRBD1 (5 bases). The CDR3 is 11 amino acids. V was pared by 6 bases and J by 7 bases, with 9 bases between. Germline CDR1 is DFQATT and CDR2 is SNEGSKA (reference sequence). The chain's CDR3 is CSAGVVEKLFF. CDR3 nucleotide sequence: TGCAGTGCAGGGGTAGTTGAAAAACTGTTTTTT.

This clonotype was seen a few times. The rearrangement uses TRBV20-1 and TRBJ2-7; D unclear. CDR3 length: 15 amino acids. CDR1 is DFQATT, CDR2 SNEGSKA, per germline (reference sequence). Trimming cost V 0 bases and J 2 bases, with 14 bases left between them. CDR3 amino acids: CSARDTALATYEQYF. The CDR3 DNA follows: TGCAGTGCTAGAGATACGGCGCTCGCTACCTACGAGCAGTACTTC.

This chain links TRBV5-1 with TRBJ2-7, with 9 bases lining up with TRBD2. The V gene's germline CDR1 is SGHRS and CDR2 YFSETQ. CDR3 size: 13 residues. After removal of 5 bases from V and 5 bases from J, the junction contained 5 bases not matched to a gene. This CDR3 reads CASSRREGDEQYF. DNA for the CDR3: TGCGCCAGCAGTAGGCGGGAGGGCGACGAGCAGTACTTC.

The gene calls are TRBV4-3 and TRBJ2-2, with 10 bases that match TRBD2. Looked up from germline, CDR1 is LGHNA and CDR2 is YSLEER. The length of the CDR3 is 17 residues. J gave up 6 bases and V 1 base, and 8 bases lay outside the gene matches. CDR3 region: CASSQGPAGGVAGELFF. In nucleotides, the CDR3 is TGCGCCAGCAGCCAAGGGCCAGCGGGAGGGGTGGCCGGGGAGCTGTTTTTT.

The chain combines TRBV7-3 with TRBJ2-1, with D maybe TRBD1 (6 bases). The CDR3 sequence is 17 residues long. The ends were cut back, 0 bases at V and 0 bases at J, with 12 bases in the middle. Looked up from germline, CDR1 is SGHTA and CDR2 is FQGTGA. The CDR3 nucleotides are TGTGCCAGCAGCTTAACGGGGGCGAGAAGCTCCTACAATGAGCAGTTCTTC. This gives the protein CASSLTGARSSYNEQFF.

This rearrangement joins TRBV4-1 to TRBJ2-1; 9 positions match TRBD1. The CDR3 runs 16 residues. In germline, CDR1 is MGHRA, CDR2 YSYEKL. J lost 5 bases, V lost 6 bases, and 11 bases had no gene match. CDR3 in amino acids: CASSRVQGARDNEQFF. DNA for the CDR3: TGCGCCAGCAGTCGCGTACAGGGGGCCCGAGACAATGAGCAGTTCTTC.

The chain has TRBV7-9 and TRBJ1-6; the D gene is possibly TRBD1 (5 bases). Trimming took 6 bases from V and 14 from J, leaving 17 bases between them. There are 13 residues in the CDR3. Per germline, CDR1 SEHNR and CDR2 FQNEAQ (reference sequence). This CDR3 reads CASSSYQGSSLHF. In DNA, the CDR3 is TGTGCCAGCAGTTCCTACCAGGGTTCCTCCCTCCACTTT.

The J gene is TRBJ2-7, the V gene TRBV9; no firm D call. Germline V gene lookup returns CDR1 SGDLS and CDR2 YYNGEE. The V end was cut by 0 bases, the J end by 2 bases, with 6 bases between. This CDR3 contains 13 residues. The CDR3 protein is CASSVDETYEQYF. In nucleotides, the CDR3 is TGTGCCAGCAGCGTAGACGAGACCTACGAGCAGTACTTC.

This clonotype was counted many times. This chain links TRBV20-1 with TRBJ1-1, with unresolved D. V lost 6 bases, J lost 1 base, and 9 bases lay in between. Germline V gives CDR1 DFQATT, CDR2 SNEGSKA (reference sequence). The CDR3 consists of 12 residues. The CDR3 is CSAYHPNTEAFF. CDR3 DNA sequence: TGCAGTGCGTACCACCCGAACACTGAAGCTTTCTTT.

The chain carries TRBV20-1 and TRBJ2-3; 12 nucleotides align to TRBD2. In germline, CDR1 is DFQATT, CDR2 SNEGSKA (reference sequence). The CDR3 has 16 residues. V lost 4 bases and J lost 6; bases outside the gene matches: 11. In nucleotides, the CDR3 is TGCAGTGCTAAAATCCTTTCTAGCGGGAGGGCCGATACGCAGTATTTT. This encodes CSAKILSSGRADTQYF.

This clonotype was counted ten times or more. The chain joins TRBV28 to TRBJ2-7; D gene uncertain. The CDR3 has 12 residues. The V gene lost 5 bases and the J gene lost 6 bases, with 11 bases spanning the gap. Germline V gene data show CDR1 as MDHEN and CDR2 as SYDVKM. The CDR3 coding sequence is TGTGCCAGCAGTCTCACTCGAGGCGAGCAGTACTTC. Its protein product is CASSLTRGEQYF.